This T cell receptor beta chain was captured by sequencing in a study of long-term antiretroviral therapy in people with HIV. About the study: The earliest samples predate the 2015 immediate-ART recommendation by about a decade.

The ends were cut back, 1 base at V and 1 base at J, with 7 bases in the middle. The CDR3 totals 14 residues. Germline-derived CDR1 and CDR2 are SGHAT and FQNNGV. HIV-positive participants all received treatment in the United States. In regard to this clone: The antigen is unknown.

Survey level was the resolution at which the v3.0 immunoSEQ assay ran. Profiling relied on immunoSEQ multiplex PCR, and the TCRdb table lists in-frame clones only, not all of them. The sample holds tens of thousands of clones, around 79% seen once. Study-wide findings and caveats: Whichever time point was examined, clones expanded before ART dominated the repertoire.

The sequence was obtained from a man aged 18 to 29 with HIV. This chain connects TRBV11-2 to TRBJ2-5, with D possibly matching TRBD1 (6 bases). The sample was unsorted PBMCs, taken 1.9 years after starting antiretroviral therapy. The CDR3 DNA sequence: TGTGCCAGCAGCTTAGGGACAGCCCAAGAGACCCAGTACTTC. Residues: CASSLGTAQETQYF.